This TCR beta chain was documented in a study of blood T cell repertoires in COVID-19. Overall study: The samples span acute and convalescent COVID-19 from the United States, Italy and Spain. Sources were T cells, B-cell-depleted T cells, or PBMCs; the material itself was cDNA or gDNA.

Source study methods: Estimation of nucleated cell counts relied on the amplification of reference gene primers. Method: immunoSEQ multiplex PCR; TCRdb's copy keeps in-frame clones and lacks some. V and J calls and clone size come straight from that table; D and trimming were deduced from the DNA. The sample carries around 270,000 clones, roughly four fifths recorded once. Trimming pared 4 bases from V and 3 bases from J, leaving 13 bases between. The CDR3 consists of 14 residues. Germline V gene sequence: CDR1 SGHTA, CDR2 FQGNSA. Seattle participants joined during active infection and were tracked over time.

The material sequenced was peripheral blood. This rearrangement joins TRBV7-2 to TRBJ2-7; D gene ambiguous. This TCR was recovered from a person aged 65 to 85 with COVID-19, enrolled during active disease. CDR3 nucleotide sequence: TGTGCCAGCAGCTCCTCGCGACATCTCTACGAGCAGTACTTC. Translation: CASSSSRHLYEQYF.